A selection of T cell receptor beta chains follows, all from one sample in a study of blood T cell repertoires in COVID-19. The repertoire was sequenced with immunoSEQ multiplex PCR; TCRdb's copy has only in-frame clones and lacks some. This sample has some 150,000 clones; roughly 88% occur once, and the top ten carry more than 1.5%. Sequencing was performed on peripheral blood. These receptors were taken from a woman aged 60 to 75 with acute or convalescent COVID-19. The CDR3 runs from the conserved cysteine through the conserved F or W. The size entry is marked missing in some rows and otherwise reads once, few, many or a size class.

CDR3 protein,clone size,V gene,CDR3 length,J gene
CASSLRVDSPLHF,NA,TRBV5-6,13,TRBJ1-6
CASSPGQGGYEQYF,NA,TRBV6-4,14,TRBJ2-7
CASSLAVAGAFPFF,NA,TRBV11-2,14,TRBJ2-1
CASSFGGNTEAFF,once,TRBV18,13,TRBJ1-1
CAISPRDRDLTDTQYF,few,TRBV10-3,16,TRBJ2-3
CASSQSNTEAFF,NA,TRBV4-2,12,TRBJ1-1
CASSLDGSGVDTQYF,NA,TRBV5-1,15,TRBJ2-3
CASSERISGTTDTQYF,NA,TRBV2,16,TRBJ2-3
CASSPTRLNEQFF,NA,TRBV3-1/TRBV3-2,13,TRBJ2-1
CASSLGSTGSNTDTQYF,NA,TRBV5-1,17,TRBJ2-3
CASSLNRQNEKLFF,once,TRBV7-2,14,TRBJ1-4
CSASPVALNQPQHF,NA,TRBV20-1,14,TRBJ1-5
CASSYSREGYEQYF,NA,TRBV6-5,14,TRBJ2-7
CASSTLEAQYF,NA,TRBV19,11,TRBJ2-5
CATSSEARGGSYNSPLHF,NA,TRBV15,18,TRBJ1-6
CASSYNRDRVTEAFF,NA,TRBV6-6,15,TRBJ1-1
CASSAQSNSPLHF,once,TRBV12-3/TRBV12-4,13,TRBJ1-6
CASSPAGRTSLDTEAFF,few,TRBV14,17,TRBJ1-1
CASSQRGGASSGANVLTF,once,TRBV3-1/TRBV3-2,18,TRBJ2-6
CASRQGSRITEAFF,NA,TRBV25-1,14,TRBJ1-1
CASSQDWAGAYEQYF,NA,TRBV4-3,15,TRBJ2-7
CASSLWGLAGGYNEQFF,NA,TRBV28,17,TRBJ2-1
CASTQGGAGVPTRETQYF,NA,TRBV7-2,18,TRBJ2-5
CASSPGTGPYEQYF,NA,TRBV18,14,TRBJ2-7
CASSEGVRQGNTIYF,NA,TRBV2,15,TRBJ1-3
CASRRGTDNTGELFF,NA,TRBV7-6,15,TRBJ2-2
CAWSVLGDPEAFF,NA,TRBV30,13,TRBJ1-1